This T cell receptor beta chain was recorded in a study of shared clonotypes between healthy human individuals. Study-level information: Each donor's CD8 memory used one plate, CD8 naive two, each CD4 subset three.

This clone has only one observation. Its antigen is unidentified. Several immunoSEQ plates held equal portions of the genomic DNA taken from each subset. For sorted subsets, about 200 ng DNA per replicate equaled about 30,000 T cell genomes. Some clones are missing from TCRdb's copy, which holds only in-frame ones; the method was immunoSEQ multiplex PCR. This table holds about 2.1 million clones, just under 95% found once. Terminally differentiated effector memory CD45RA+ cells were excluded from the naive CD8 cells, which were CD45RO-negative and positively selected for CCR7. The CDR3 length is 14 residues. Germline CDR1 is LGHNA and CDR2 is YSLEER. V lost 0 bases, J lost 4 bases, and 6 bases lay in between. Notes on the study in general: Estimated richness was generally greater in naive than memory subsets.

Sequenced material: naive CD8+ T cells from PBMCs. This sequence joins TRBV4-3 and TRBJ2-2; D remains ambiguous. This clonotype was obtained from a young man in good health. Some clones in this sample may be carry-over from other donors' samples. The CDR3 DNA is TGCGCCAGCAGCCAAGACACTCTCACCGGGGAGCTGTTTTTT. Translation gives CASSQDTLTGELFF.